Listed below are T cell receptor beta chains from one sample, sequenced in a study of T cell repertoires in cytomegalovirus infection. Each CDR3 protein is one row after TCRdb ran MiXCR on the reads. The profile covers some 240,000 distinct CDR3 sequences, with about 17% appearing a single time and around half taken by the ten largest. Input material: CD8+ T cells from PBMCs. Receptors originate from a human donor in good health (CMV status not recorded). Some clones in this sample may be carry-over from other donors' samples. Both conserved end residues are part of each CDR3. Fields, in order: D gene, V gene, clone size, J gene, CDR3 DNA, CDR3 protein. The D gene is left open where the match is weak. The size of a clone is reported for some rows only, either as once, few or many, or as a class for expanded clones.

d_call: .
v_call: TRBV28
clone_size: many
j_call: TRBJ2-1
cdr3_nt: TGTGCCAGCAGTTTGACAGGTCTTGGGAATGAGCAGTTCTTC
cdr3_aa: CASSLTGLGNEQFF

d_call: TRBD1
v_call: TRBV10-3
clone_size: few
j_call: TRBJ1-1
cdr3_nt: TGTGCCATCAAGGGGGCGAGCACTGAAGCTTTCTTT
cdr3_aa: CAIKGASTEAFF

d_call: TRBD2
v_call: TRBV6-5
clone_size: .
j_call: TRBJ2-1
cdr3_nt: TGTGCCAGCAGTTACCGGGGGGTGACGAATGAGCAGTTCTTC
cdr3_aa: CASSYRGVTNEQFF

d_call: TRBD1
v_call: TRBV7-9
clone_size: few
j_call: TRBJ1-5
cdr3_nt: TGTGCCAGCAGCTTAGCCACAGGGGCTCATCAGCCCCAGCATTTT
cdr3_aa: CASSLATGAHQPQHF

d_call: .
v_call: TRBV7-8
clone_size: many
j_call: TRBJ2-7
cdr3_nt: TGTGCCAGCACCTCCCCGGTGGCCTACGAGCAGTACTTC
cdr3_aa: CASTSPVAYEQYF

d_call: TRBD2
v_call: TRBV13
clone_size: few
j_call: TRBJ2-1
cdr3_nt: TGTGCCAGCAGCCAAGGACTAGCGGTATTAAACAATGAGCAGTTCTTC
cdr3_aa: CASSQGLAVLNNEQFF

d_call: TRBD2
v_call: TRBV6-1
clone_size: many
j_call: TRBJ2-1
cdr3_nt: TGTGCCAGCAGTGGGGATAGCGGGGGATTAAATGAGCAGTTCTTC
cdr3_aa: CASSGDSGGLNEQFF

d_call: .
v_call: TRBV7-6
clone_size: few
j_call: TRBJ2-3
cdr3_nt: TGTGCCAGCAGCAACCTCCAGGTTCCTGGGACGCAGTATTTT
cdr3_aa: CASSNLQVPGTQYF

d_call: .
v_call: TRBV28
clone_size: .
j_call: TRBJ1-1
cdr3_nt: TGTGCCAGCAGTGCTCCCGATGGACAGCACACTGAAGCTTTCTTT
cdr3_aa: CASSAPDGQHTEAFF

d_call: TRBD2
v_call: TRBV28
clone_size: .
j_call: TRBJ2-5
cdr3_nt: TGTGCCAGCAGTCTCGCTCGGCCTAGCGGGGGGGCCGCAGAGACCCAGTACTTC
cdr3_aa: CASSLARPSGGAAETQYF

d_call: .
v_call: TRBV12-3/TRBV12-4
clone_size: .
j_call: TRBJ1-1
cdr3_nt: TGTGCCAGCAGTTTTGACGGACTGAACACTGAAGCTTTCTTT
cdr3_aa: CASSFDGLNTEAFF

d_call: .
v_call: TRBV7-6
clone_size: few
j_call: TRBJ2-3
cdr3_nt: TGTGCCAGCAGCTCTAAGGGACGCACAGATACGCAGTATTTT
cdr3_aa: CASSSKGRTDTQYF

d_call: .
v_call: TRBV13
clone_size: .
j_call: TRBJ1-2
cdr3_nt: TGTGCCAGCAGCGATCAAGCACCCTATGGCTACACCTTC
cdr3_aa: CASSDQAPYGYTF

d_call: .
v_call: TRBV29-1
clone_size: .
j_call: TRBJ1-4
cdr3_nt: TGCAGCGTTGAGGATTACGGAAATGAAAAACTGTTTTTT
cdr3_aa: CSVEDYGNEKLFF

d_call: .
v_call: TRBV19
clone_size: few
j_call: TRBJ2-5
cdr3_nt: TGTGCCAGTAGTGGAGCAGGGCGAAGAGGCCAAGAGACCCAGTACTTC
cdr3_aa: CASSGAGRRGQETQYF

d_call: TRBD2
v_call: TRBV20-1
clone_size: many
j_call: TRBJ2-1
cdr3_nt: TGCAGTGCTAGAGATCTTGGACTAGCGGACAATGAGCAGTTCTTC
cdr3_aa: CSARDLGLADNEQFF

d_call: .
v_call: TRBV12-3/TRBV12-4
clone_size: few
j_call: TRBJ2-7
cdr3_nt: TGTGCCAGCACCCTGGGGCTAGCGTACCACGAGCAGTACTTC
cdr3_aa: CASTLGLAYHEQYF

d_call: TRBD2
v_call: TRBV7-6
clone_size: many
j_call: TRBJ2-3
cdr3_nt: TGTGCCAGCAGCTTAGCGATTTACACTAGCGGGGATGAAGGAGATACGCAGTATTTT
cdr3_aa: CASSLAIYTSGDEGDTQYF

d_call: TRBD1
v_call: TRBV7-6
clone_size: many
j_call: TRBJ2-7
cdr3_nt: TGTGCCAGCAGTCCGACAGGGGGCAAATACGAGCAGTACTTC
cdr3_aa: CASSPTGGKYEQYF

d_call: TRBD1
v_call: TRBV7-9
clone_size: many
j_call: TRBJ1-5
cdr3_nt: TGTGCCAGCAGCTTAGCGGGAGCAGGGGGTAGCAATCAGCCCCAGCATTTT
cdr3_aa: CASSLAGAGGSNQPQHF

d_call: .
v_call: TRBV7-2
clone_size: many
j_call: TRBJ2-1
cdr3_nt: TGTGCCAGCAGCTTAGGGGTTACTAGTTACAATGAGCAGTTCTTC
cdr3_aa: CASSLGVTSYNEQFF

d_call: TRBD1
v_call: TRBV28
clone_size: few
j_call: TRBJ2-5
cdr3_nt: TGTGCCAGCAGTTTCCGACAGGGAAGAAAAGAGACCCAGTACTTC
cdr3_aa: CASSFRQGRKETQYF

d_call: .
v_call: TRBV29-1
clone_size: few
j_call: TRBJ2-3
cdr3_nt: TGCAGCGTTGATTGGGGGATCACAGATACGCAGTATTTT
cdr3_aa: CSVDWGITDTQYF

d_call: .
v_call: TRBV24-1
clone_size: .
j_call: TRBJ2-1
cdr3_nt: TGTGCCACCAGTGGGGATCTTGGCAGCCGGGCCTACAATGAGCAGTTCTTC
cdr3_aa: CATSGDLGSRAYNEQFF